This TCR beta chain was captured by sequencing in a study of blood T cell repertoires in COVID-19. For the study at large: PBMCs, B-cell-depleted T cells, or T cells were the source of the cDNA or gDNA that made up the material.

Under the authors' procedure: Reference gene primers were amplified, and this amplification served to estimate nucleated cell counts. Some clones are missing from TCRdb's copy, which holds only in-frame ones; the method was immunoSEQ multiplex PCR. The V and J calls and the clone size are those of that table, but D and trimming were determined from the DNA. The repertoire holds about 100,000 clones, with about nine tenths as singletons. The source of this sequence is a man between 60 and 75 years old with acute or convalescent COVID-19. Sequenced input: peripheral blood.

As DNA, the CDR3 is TGTGCCAGCAGCTTCACAGGGTCCTCACCCCCCTCATTAGCCAAAAACATTCAGTACTTC. It is translated as CASSFTGSSPPSLAKNIQYF. The chain is built from TRBV11-3 and TRBJ2-4, with a weak D call TRBD1 (6 bases). CDR1 is SGHNT and CDR2 is YENEEA in the germline V gene. The CDR3 is 20 residues long. V dropped 3 bases and J dropped 0 bases, with 24 bases sitting between them.